What follows are 15 T cell receptor beta chains derived from one specimen sequenced in a study of T cell responses to AZD1222 COVID-19 vaccine. The protocol was immunoSEQ multiplex PCR, while the TCRdb copy is restricted to in-frame clones and leaves out a portion. The data show about 120,000 clones, 88% seen once. Source: peripheral blood, taken on day 0 of AZD1222 vaccination. These receptors came from an adult in good health.

The V call is TRBV27, the J call TRBJ1-2; D call uncertain. Germline V gene data show CDR1 as MNHEY and CDR2 as SMNVEV (reference sequence). Trimming left V 5 bases short and J 4 bases short, with 11 bases between. This CDR3 spans 13 amino acids. DNA of the CDR3: TGTGCCAGCAGTCGGGAGCTTCGCTATGGCTACACCTTC. It codes for CASSRELRYGYTF.

The chain is built from TRBV5-1 and TRBJ1-2; 7 nucleotides align to TRBD1. The ends lost 4 bases at V and 0 bases at J; junction bases unmatched: 3. Germline assignment: CDR1 SGHRS and CDR2 YFSETQ. The length of the CDR3 is 14 residues. The CDR3 DNA is TGCGCCAGCAGCCCGGGGACAGCTAACTATGGCTACACCTTC. Its translation is CASSPGTANYGYTF.

The rearrangement joins TRBV14 to TRBJ1-6; D is undetermined. The CDR3 is made up of 15 amino acids. The V gene lost 4 bases and the J gene lost 9 bases, with 16 bases spanning the gap. CDR1 and CDR2 from the germline V gene are SGHDN and FVKESK. CDR3 sequence: CASSLHGPLSSPLHF. Here the CDR3 DNA reads TGTGCCAGCAGCCTCCATGGACCATTAAGTTCACCCCTCCACTTT.

The V call is TRBV19, the J call TRBJ2-5; possible D gene TRBD2, 7 bases. This CDR3 comprises 15 residues. In germline, CDR1 is LNHDA, CDR2 SQIVND (reference sequence). V was cut by 7 bases and J by 5 bases, with 20 bases left in between. The CDR3 DNA reads TGTGCCAGTATAGGCCAAGGGGGGGCTGCGGAGACCCAGTACTTC. Translated: CASIGQGGAAETQYF. The full variable domain, in which reference TRBV19 and TRBJ2-5 provide the parts outside the CDR3, is DGGITQSPKYLFRKEGQNVTLSCEQNLNHDAMYWYRQDPGQGLRLIYYSQIVNDFQKGDIAEGYSVSREKKESFPLTVTSAQKNPTAFYLCASIGQGGAAETQYFGPGTRLLVL.

Points on this clone: Germline is not matched at one junction end, which may reflect a read error. The V and J genes are TRBV19 and TRBJ1-5; no clear D. CDR3 length: 13 amino acids. CDR1 LNHDA and CDR2 SQIVND come from the germline V gene (reference sequence). CDR3 protein: CASSIGPNQRQHF. The CDR3 DNA sequence: TGTGCCAGTAGTATAGGCCCGAATCAGCGCCAGCATTTT.

The rearrangement joins TRBV6-6 to TRBJ1-3; D remains ambiguous. From germline, CDR1 is MNHNY and CDR2 SVGAGI (reference sequence). This CDR3 is 13 amino acids long. Trimming removed 2 bases from V and 0 bases from J, with 2 bases in between. CDR3 amino acids: CASSYDSGNTIYF. The DNA of the CDR3 is TGTGCCAGCAGTTACGACTCTGGAAACACCATATATTTT.

V gene TRBV3-1 (or the pseudogene TRBV3-2) combines with J gene TRBJ1-4; possible D gene TRBD1, 6 bases. The CDR3 length is 13 residues. Looked up from germline, CDR1 is LGHDT and CDR2 is YNNKEL (reference sequence). The V and J ends lost 0 bases and 8 bases respectively, with 7 bases between them. CDR3 bases: TGTGCCAGCAGCCAAGAGGGGGCCGAAAAACTGTTTTTT. Translated: CASSQEGAEKLFF.

The rearrangement joins TRBV20-1 to TRBJ2-7, with D perhaps TRBD1 (5 bases). This CDR3 is built from 14 residues. The V gene lost 3 bases and the J gene lost 3 bases, with 15 bases spanning the gap. CDR1 and CDR2 (germline): DFQATT, SNEGSKA (reference sequence). The CDR3 DNA reads as TGCAGTGCTAGTGAAATGCAGGGTAACTACGAGCAGTACTTC. Its protein is CSASEMQGNYEQYF.

This clone was found a few times. The CDR3 sequence is CASSQLDLGVSYNEQFF. CDR3 coding DNA: TGCGCCAGCAGCCAACTTGACTTAGGGGTATCCTACAATGAGCAGTTCTTC. The V gene is TRBV4-1, the J gene TRBJ2-1; tentatively, D is TRBD1 (5 bases). V gave up 2 bases and J gave up 1 base, with 15 bases separating them. This CDR3 contains 17 residues. The germline V gene has CDR1 MGHRA and CDR2 YSYEKL.

J is TRBJ1-1 and V is TRBV19, with no clear D. Trimming removed 3 bases from V and 2 bases from J, with 4 bases in between. Germline V gene lookup returns CDR1 LNHDA and CDR2 SQIVND (reference sequence). The CDR3 is 12 amino acids. Written as DNA, the CDR3 is TGTGCCAGTAGTATTAAAAACACTGAAGCTTTCTTT. Translated: CASSIKNTEAFF.

This chain's CDR3 is CASSEAVRIGQGDGYTF. The CDR3 DNA sequence: TGTGCCAGCAGTGAAGCGGTTCGGATCGGACAGGGGGATGGCTACACCTTC. V usage is TRBV2 and J usage is TRBJ1-2, with 10 bases that match TRBD1. The V gene end was trimmed by 0 bases and the J gene end by 6 bases; junction bases not matched to a gene: 10. Looked up from germline, CDR1 is SNHLY and CDR2 is FYNNEI. The CDR3 length is 17 residues.

This chain uses TRBV7-2 with TRBJ1-3; 7 nucleotides match TRBD1. The V gene end was trimmed by 3 bases and the J gene end by 0 bases; junction bases not matched to a gene: 2. Germline V gene sequence: CDR1 SGHTA, CDR2 FQGNSA. The CDR3 extends over 15 amino acids. This CDR3 is CASSFGQVSGNTIYF. CDR3 bases: TGTGCCAGCAGCTTCGGACAGGTCTCTGGAAACACCATATATTTT.

This CDR3 is CASSLVVWGLDTGELFF. The CDR3 bases are TGTGCCAGCAGCTTGGTAGTGTGGGGGCTCGACACCGGGGAGCTGTTTTTT. The chain links TRBV5-5 to TRBJ2-2; TRBD1 might be the D (6 bases). Germline V CDR1 and CDR2: SGHKS, YYEKEE (reference sequence). The CDR3 contains 17 residues. Trimming stripped 0 bases from V and 3 bases from J, with 15 bases between.

The rearrangement uses TRBV24-1 and TRBJ1-5; TRBD1 agrees at 10 bases. The J segment lost 4 bases and the V segment lost 7 bases, leaving 12 bases of the junction unmatched. In germline, CDR1 is KGHDR, CDR2 SFDVKD. The CDR3 sequence is 17 residues long. The CDR3 DNA reads TGTGCCACCAGCGACTTCGGGACAGGGGCGAGGAATCAGCCCCAGCATTTT. Its protein is CATSDFGTGARNQPQHF.

V gene TRBV7-9 combines with J gene TRBJ2-3; TRBD1 might be the D (6 bases). This CDR3 has 15 residues. V lost 4 bases, J lost 3 bases, and 14 bases lay in between. Per germline, CDR1 SEHNR and CDR2 FQNEAQ (reference sequence). The CDR3 DNA reads as TGTGCCAGCAGCTCCCAGGGGATGTCGACAGATACGCAGTATTTT. It codes for CASSSQGMSTDTQYF.